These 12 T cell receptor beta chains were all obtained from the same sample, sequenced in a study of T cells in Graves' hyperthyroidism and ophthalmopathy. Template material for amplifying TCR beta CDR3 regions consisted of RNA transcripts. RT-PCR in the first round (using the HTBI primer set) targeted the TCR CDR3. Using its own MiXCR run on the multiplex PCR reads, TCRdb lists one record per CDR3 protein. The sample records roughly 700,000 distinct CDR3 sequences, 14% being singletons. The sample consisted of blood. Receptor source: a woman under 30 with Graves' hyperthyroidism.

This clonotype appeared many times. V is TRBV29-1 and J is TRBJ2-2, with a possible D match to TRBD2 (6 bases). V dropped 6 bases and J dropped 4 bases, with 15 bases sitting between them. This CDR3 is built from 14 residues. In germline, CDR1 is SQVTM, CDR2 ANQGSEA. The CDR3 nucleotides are TGCAGCGTCCAACAACTAGCCTCCACCGGGGAGCTGTTTTTT. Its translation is CSVQQLASTGELFF.

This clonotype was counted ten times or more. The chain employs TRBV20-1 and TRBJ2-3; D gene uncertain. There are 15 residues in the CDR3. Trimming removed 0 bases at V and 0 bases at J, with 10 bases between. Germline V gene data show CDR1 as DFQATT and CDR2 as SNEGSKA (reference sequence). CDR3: CSARDGASSTDTQYF. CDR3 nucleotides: TGCAGTGCTAGAGATGGAGCGTCTAGCACAGATACGCAGTATTTT.

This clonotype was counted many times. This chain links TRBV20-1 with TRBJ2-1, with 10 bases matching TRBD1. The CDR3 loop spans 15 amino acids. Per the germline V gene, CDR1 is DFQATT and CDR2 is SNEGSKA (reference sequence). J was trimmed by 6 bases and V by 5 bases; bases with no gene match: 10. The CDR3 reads CSAFSRDRGSNEQFF. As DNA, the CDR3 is TGCAGTGCTTTCAGCCGGGACAGGGGCTCCAATGAGCAGTTCTTC.

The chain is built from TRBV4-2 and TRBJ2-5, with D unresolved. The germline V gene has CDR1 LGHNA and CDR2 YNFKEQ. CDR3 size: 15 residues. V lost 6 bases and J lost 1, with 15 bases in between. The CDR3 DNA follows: TGTGCCAGCAGTCTACCGGGTCCTGGCCAAGAGACCCAGTACTTC. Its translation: CASSLPGPGQETQYF.

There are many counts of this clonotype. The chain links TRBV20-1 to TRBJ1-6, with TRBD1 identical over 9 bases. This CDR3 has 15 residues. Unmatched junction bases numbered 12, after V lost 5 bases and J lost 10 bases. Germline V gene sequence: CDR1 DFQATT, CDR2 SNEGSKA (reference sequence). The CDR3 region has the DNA TGCAGTGCTCCGAATGGACAGGGGTTTAGGTCACCCCTCCACTTT. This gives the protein CSAPNGQGFRSPLHF.

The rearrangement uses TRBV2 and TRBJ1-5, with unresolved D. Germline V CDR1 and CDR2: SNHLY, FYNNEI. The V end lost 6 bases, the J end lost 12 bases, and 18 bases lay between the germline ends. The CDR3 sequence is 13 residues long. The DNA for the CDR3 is TGTGCCAGCAGGCCGTCCGGCCAGGACGGCCAGCATTTT. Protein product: CASRPSGQDGQHF. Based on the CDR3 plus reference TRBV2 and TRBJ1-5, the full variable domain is EPEVTQTPSHQVTQMGQEVILRCVPISNHLYFYWYRQILGQKVEFLVSFYNNEISEKSEIFDDQFSVERPDGSNFTLKIRSTKLEDSAMYFCASRPSGQDGQHFGDGTRLSIL.

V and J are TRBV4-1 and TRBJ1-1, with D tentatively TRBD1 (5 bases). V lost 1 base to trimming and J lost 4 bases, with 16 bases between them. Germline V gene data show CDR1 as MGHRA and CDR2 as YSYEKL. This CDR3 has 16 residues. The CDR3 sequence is CASSQVEAWGGTEAFF. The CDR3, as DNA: TGCGCCAGCAGCCAAGTCGAGGCTTGGGGCGGCACTGAAGCTTTCTTT.

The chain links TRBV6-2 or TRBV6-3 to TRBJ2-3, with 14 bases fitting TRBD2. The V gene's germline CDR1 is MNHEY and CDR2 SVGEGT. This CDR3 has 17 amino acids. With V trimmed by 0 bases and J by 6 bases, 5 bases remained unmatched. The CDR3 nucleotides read TGTGCCAGCAGTTACTCGACTAGCGGGAGGGCCATGGATACGCAGTATTTT. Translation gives CASSYSTSGRAMDTQYF.

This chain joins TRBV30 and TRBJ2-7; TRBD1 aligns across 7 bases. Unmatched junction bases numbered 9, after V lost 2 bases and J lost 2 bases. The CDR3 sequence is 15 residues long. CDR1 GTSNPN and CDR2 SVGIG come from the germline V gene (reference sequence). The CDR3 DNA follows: TGTGCCTGGAGTCCTCTTGACAGGGATGCCTACGAGCAGTACTTC. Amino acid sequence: CAWSPLDRDAYEQYF.

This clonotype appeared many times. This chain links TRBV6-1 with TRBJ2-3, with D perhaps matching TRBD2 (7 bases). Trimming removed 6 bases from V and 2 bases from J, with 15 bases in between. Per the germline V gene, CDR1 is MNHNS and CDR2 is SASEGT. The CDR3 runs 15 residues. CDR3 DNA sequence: TGTGCCAGCAGCGGATGGGGGGGCCCCACAGATACGCAGTATTTT. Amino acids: CASSGWGGPTDTQYF.

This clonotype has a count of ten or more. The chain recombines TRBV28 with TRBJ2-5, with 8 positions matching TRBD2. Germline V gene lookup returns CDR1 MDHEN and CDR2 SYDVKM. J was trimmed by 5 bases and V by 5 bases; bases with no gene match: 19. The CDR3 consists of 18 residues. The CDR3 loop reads CASSPNYFAGGRGETQYF. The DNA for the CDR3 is TGTGCCAGCAGTCCCAACTATTTCGCGGGAGGCCGGGGGGAGACCCAGTACTTC.

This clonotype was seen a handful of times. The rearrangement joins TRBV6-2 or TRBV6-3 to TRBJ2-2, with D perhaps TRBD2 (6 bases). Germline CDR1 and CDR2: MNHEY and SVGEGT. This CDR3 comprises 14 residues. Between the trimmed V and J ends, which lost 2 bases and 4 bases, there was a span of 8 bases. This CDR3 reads CASSYAGSTGELFF. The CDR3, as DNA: TGTGCCAGCAGTTACGCGGGGAGCACCGGGGAGCTGTTTTTT.